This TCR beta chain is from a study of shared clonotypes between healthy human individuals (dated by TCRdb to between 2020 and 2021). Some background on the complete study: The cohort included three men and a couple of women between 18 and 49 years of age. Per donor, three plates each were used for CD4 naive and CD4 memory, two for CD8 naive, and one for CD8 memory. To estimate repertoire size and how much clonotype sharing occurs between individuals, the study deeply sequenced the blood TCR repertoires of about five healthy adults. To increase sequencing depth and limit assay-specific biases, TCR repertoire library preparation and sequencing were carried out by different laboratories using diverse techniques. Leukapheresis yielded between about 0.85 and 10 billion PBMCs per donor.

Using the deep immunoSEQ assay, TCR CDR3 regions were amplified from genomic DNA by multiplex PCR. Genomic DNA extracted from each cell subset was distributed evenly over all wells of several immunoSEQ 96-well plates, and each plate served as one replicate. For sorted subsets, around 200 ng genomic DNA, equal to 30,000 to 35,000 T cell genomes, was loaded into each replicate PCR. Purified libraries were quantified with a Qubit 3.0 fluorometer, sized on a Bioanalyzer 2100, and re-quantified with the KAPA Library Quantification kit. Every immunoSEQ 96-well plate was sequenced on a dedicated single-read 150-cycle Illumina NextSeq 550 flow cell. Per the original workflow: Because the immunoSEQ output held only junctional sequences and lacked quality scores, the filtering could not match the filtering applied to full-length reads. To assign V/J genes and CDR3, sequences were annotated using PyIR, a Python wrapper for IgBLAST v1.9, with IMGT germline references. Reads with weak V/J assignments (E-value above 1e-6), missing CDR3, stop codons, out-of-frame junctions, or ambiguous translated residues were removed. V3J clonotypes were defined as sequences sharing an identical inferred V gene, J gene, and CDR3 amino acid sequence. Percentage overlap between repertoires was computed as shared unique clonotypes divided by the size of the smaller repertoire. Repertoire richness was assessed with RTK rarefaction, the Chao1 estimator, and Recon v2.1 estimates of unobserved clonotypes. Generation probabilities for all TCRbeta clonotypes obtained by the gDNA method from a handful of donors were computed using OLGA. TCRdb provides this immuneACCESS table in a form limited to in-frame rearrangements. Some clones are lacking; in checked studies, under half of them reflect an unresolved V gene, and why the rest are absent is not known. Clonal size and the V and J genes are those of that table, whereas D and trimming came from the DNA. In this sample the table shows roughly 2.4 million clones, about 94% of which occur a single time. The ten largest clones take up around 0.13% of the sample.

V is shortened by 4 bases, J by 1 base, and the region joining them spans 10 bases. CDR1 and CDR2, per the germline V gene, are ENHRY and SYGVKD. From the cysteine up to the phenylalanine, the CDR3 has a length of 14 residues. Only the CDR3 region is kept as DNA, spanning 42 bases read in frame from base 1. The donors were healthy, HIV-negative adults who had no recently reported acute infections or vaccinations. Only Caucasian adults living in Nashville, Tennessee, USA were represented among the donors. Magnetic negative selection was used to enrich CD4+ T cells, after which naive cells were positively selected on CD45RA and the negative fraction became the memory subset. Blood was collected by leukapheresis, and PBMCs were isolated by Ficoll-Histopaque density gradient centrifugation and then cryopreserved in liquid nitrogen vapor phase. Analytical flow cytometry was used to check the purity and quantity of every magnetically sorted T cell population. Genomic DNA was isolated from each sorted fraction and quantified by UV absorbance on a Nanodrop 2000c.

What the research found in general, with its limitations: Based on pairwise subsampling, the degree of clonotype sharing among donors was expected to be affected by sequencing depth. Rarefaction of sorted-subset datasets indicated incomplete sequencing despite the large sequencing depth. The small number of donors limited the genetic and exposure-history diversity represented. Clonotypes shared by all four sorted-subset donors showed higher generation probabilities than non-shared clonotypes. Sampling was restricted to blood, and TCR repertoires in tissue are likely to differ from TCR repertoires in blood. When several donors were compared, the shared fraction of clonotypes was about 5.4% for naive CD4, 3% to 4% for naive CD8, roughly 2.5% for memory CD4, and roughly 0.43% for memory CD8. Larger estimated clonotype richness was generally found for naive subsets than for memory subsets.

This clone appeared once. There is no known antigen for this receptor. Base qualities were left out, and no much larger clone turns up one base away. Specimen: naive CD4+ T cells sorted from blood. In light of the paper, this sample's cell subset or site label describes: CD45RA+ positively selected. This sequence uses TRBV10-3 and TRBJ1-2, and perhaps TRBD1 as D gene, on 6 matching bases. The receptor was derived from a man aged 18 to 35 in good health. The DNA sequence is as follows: TGTGCCATCAGTGGACAGGTCGGTAACTATGGCTACACCTTC. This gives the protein CAISGQVGNYGYTF.